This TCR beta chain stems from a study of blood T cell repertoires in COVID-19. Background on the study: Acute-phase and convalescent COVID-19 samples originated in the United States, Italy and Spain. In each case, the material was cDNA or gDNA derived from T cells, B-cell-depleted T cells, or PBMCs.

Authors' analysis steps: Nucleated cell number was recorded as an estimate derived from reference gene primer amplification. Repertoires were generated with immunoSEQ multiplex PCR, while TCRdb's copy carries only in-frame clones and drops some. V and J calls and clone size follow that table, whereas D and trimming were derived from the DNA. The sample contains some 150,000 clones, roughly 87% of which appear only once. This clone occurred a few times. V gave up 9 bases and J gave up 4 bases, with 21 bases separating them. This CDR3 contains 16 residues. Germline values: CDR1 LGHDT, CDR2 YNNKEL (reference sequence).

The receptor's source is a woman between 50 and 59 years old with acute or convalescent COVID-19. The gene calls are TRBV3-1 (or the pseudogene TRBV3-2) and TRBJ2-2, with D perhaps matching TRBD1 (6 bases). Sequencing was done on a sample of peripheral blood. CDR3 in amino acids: CASRPGTTILTGELFF. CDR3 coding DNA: TGTGCCAGTCGGCCCGGGACAACAATCCTCACCGGGGAGCTGTTTTTT.